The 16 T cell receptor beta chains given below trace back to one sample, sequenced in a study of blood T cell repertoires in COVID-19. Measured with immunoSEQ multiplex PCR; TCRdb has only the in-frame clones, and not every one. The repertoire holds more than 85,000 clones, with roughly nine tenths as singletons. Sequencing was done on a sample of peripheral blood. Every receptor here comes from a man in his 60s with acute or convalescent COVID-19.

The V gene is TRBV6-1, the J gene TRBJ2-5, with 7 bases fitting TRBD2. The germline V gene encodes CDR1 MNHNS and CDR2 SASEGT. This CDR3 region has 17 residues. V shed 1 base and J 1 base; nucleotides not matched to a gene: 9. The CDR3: CASSEVIAGELQETQYF. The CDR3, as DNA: TGTGCCAGCAGTGAAGTGATTGCGGGGGAGCTCCAAGAGACCCAGTACTTC.

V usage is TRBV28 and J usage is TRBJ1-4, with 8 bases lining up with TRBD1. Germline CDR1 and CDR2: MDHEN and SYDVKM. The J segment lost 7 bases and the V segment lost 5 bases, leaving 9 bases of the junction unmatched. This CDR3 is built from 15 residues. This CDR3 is CASSTGQGGGEKLFF. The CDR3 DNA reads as TGTGCCAGCAGTACAGGACAGGGTGGGGGTGAAAAACTGTTTTTT.

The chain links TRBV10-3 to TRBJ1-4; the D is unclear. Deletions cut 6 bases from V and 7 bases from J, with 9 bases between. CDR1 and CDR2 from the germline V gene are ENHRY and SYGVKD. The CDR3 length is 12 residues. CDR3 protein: CAISEVSEKLFF. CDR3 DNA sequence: TGTGCCATCAGCGAGGTATCTGAAAAACTGTTTTTT.

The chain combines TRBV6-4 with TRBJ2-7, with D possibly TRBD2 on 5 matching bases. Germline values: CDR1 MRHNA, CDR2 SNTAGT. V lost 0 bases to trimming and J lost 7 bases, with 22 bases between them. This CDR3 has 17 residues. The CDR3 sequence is CASSDSPTPGLVGEQYF. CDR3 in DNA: TGTGCCAGCAGTGACTCTCCTACTCCTGGACTTGTAGGAGAGCAGTACTTC.

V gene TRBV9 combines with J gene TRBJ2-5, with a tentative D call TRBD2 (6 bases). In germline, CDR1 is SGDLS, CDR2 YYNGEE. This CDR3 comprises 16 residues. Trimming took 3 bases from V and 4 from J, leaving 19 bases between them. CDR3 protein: CASSARTTPDGETQYF. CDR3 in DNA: TGTGCCAGCAGCGCCCGGACTACCCCGGATGGAGAGACCCAGTACTTC. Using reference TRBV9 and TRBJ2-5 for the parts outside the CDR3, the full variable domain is DSGVTQTPKHLITATGQRVTLRCSPRSGDLSVYWYQQSLDQGLQFLIQYYNGEERAKGNILERFSAQQFPDLHSELNLSSLELGDSALYFCASSARTTPDGETQYFGPGTRLLVL.

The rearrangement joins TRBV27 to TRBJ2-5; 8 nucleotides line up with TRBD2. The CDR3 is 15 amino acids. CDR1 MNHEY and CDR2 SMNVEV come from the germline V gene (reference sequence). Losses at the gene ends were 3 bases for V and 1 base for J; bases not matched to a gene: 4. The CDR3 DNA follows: TGTGCCAGCAGTTTGGGTAGCGGGGTCCAAGAGACCCAGTACTTC. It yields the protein CASSLGSGVQETQYF.

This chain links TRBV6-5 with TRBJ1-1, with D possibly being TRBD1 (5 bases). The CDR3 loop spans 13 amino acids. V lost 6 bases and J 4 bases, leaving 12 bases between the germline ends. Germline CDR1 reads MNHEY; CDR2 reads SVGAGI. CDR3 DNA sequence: TGTGCCAGCAGGATGCAGGGAAGCACTGAAGCTTTCTTT. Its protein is CASRMQGSTEAFF.

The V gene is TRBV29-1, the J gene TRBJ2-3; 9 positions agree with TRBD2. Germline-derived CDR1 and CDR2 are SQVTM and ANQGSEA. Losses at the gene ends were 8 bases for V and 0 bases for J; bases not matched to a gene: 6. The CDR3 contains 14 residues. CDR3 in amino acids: CSSGLAASTDTQYF. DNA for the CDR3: TGCAGCTCGGGACTAGCTGCTAGCACAGATACGCAGTATTTT.

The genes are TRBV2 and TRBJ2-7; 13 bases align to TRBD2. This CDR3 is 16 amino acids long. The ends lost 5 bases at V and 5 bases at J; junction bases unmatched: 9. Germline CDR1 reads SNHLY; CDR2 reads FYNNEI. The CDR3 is CASSSGLAGVTNEQYV. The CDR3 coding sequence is TGTGCCAGCAGTTCCGGACTAGCGGGAGTCACCAACGAGCAGTACGTC.

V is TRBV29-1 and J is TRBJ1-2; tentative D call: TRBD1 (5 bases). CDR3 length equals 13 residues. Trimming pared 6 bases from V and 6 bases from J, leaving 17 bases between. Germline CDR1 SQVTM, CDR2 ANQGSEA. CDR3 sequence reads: CSVMGREEDGYTF. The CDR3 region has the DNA TGCAGCGTGATGGGCAGGGAAGAGGATGGCTACACCTTC.

CDR3 coding DNA: TGTGCCAGCAGTTTCCGACAGGGGGCTGGCACTGAAGCTTTCTTT. Its translation: CASSFRQGAGTEAFF. The rearrangement links TRBV28 to TRBJ1-1; TRBD1 aligns across 10 bases. This CDR3 comprises 15 residues. The germline CDR1 and CDR2 sequences are MDHEN and SYDVKM. V lost 3 bases, J lost 4 bases, and 5 bases stayed unmatched.

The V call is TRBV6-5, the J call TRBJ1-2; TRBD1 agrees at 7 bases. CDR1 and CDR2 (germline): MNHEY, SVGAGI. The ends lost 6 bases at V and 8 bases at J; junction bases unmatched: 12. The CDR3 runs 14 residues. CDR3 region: CASRPEQGLGGYTF. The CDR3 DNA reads TGTGCCAGCAGACCCGAACAGGGGTTGGGAGGCTACACCTTC.

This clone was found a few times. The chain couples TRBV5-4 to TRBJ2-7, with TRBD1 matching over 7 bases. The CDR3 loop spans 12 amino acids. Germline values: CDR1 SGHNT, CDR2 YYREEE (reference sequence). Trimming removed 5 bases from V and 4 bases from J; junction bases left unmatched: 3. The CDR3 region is CASSLQGYEQYV. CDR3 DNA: TGTGCCAGCAGTTTACAGGGGTACGAGCAGTACGTC.

This CDR3 is CASSFTGLAGGLNTGELFF. The CDR3 DNA reads as TGCGCCAGCAGCTTTACGGGACTAGCGGGAGGACTGAACACCGGGGAGCTGTTTTTT. The rearrangement links TRBV5-1 to TRBJ2-2, with TRBD2 identical over 15 bases. CDR1 is SGHRS, CDR2 YFSETQ, per germline. The V gene end was trimmed by 2 bases and the J gene end by 1 base; junction bases not matched to a gene: 6. CDR3 size: 19 residues.

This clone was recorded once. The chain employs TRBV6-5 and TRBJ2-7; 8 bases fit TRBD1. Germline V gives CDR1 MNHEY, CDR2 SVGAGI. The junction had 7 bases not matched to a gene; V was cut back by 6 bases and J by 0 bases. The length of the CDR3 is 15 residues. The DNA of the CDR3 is TGTGCCAGCAGCCTACAGGGGGGCCTCTCCTACGAGCAGTACTTC. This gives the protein CASSLQGGLSYEQYF.

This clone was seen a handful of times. The CDR3, as DNA: TGTGCCAGCAGCATAGACAGGGTACGGGGCTACGAGCAGTACTTC. Translating it yields CASSIDRVRGYEQYF. The gene calls are TRBV28 and TRBJ2-7; 7 nucleotides line up with TRBD1. The J segment lost 3 bases and the V segment lost 6 bases, leaving 11 bases of the junction unmatched. CDR1 is MDHEN and CDR2 is SYDVKM in the germline V gene. This CDR3 region has 15 residues.